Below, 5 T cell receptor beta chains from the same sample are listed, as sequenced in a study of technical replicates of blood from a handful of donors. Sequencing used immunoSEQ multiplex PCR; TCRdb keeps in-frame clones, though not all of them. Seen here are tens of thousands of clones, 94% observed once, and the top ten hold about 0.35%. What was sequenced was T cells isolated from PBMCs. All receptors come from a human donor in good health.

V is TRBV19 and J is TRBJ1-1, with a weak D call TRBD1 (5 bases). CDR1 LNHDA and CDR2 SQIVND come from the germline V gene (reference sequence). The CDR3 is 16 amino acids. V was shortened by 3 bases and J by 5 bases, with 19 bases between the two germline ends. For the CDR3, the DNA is TGTGCCAGTAGTATCACGGTGGCCAGGGAGGTAACTGAAGCTTTCTTT. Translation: CASSITVAREVTEAFF.

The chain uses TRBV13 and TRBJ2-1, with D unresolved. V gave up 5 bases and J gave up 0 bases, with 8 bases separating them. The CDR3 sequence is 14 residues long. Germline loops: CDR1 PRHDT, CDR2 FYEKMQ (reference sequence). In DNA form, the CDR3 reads TGTGCCAGCAGCGCCGGGTCCTCCTACAATGAGCAGTTCTTC. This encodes CASSAGSSYNEQFF.

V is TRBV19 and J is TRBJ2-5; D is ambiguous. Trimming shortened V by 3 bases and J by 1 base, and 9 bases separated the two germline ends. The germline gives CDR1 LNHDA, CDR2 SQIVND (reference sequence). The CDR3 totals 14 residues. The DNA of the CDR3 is TGTGCCAGTAGTATGGGCAGTTTCCAAGAGACCCAGTACTTC. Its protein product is CASSMGSFQETQYF.

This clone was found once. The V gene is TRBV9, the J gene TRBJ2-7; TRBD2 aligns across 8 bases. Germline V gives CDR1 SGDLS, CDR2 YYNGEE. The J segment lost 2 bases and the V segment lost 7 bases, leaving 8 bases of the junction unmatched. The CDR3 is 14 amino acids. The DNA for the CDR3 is TGTGCCAGCGGACCCGGGACTAGTGCCTACGAGCAGTACTTC. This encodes CASGPGTSAYEQYF.

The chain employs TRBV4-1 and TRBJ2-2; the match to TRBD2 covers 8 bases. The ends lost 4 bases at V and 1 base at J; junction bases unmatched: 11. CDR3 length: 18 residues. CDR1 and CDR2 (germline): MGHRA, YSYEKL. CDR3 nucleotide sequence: TGCGCCAGCAGCCGCGAACTGATAGCGGGATTGAACACCGGGGAGCTGTTTTTT. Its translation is CASSRELIAGLNTGELFF.